Listed below are T cell receptor beta chains from one sample, sequenced in a study of T cell responses to AZD1222 COVID-19 vaccine. Sequenced by immunoSEQ multiplex PCR; TCRdb stores in-frame clones only, minus some. The table lists about 120,000 clones, about 85% of them singletons. Specimen: peripheral blood, collected 28 days after the second AZD1222 dose. The source is an adult who received the AZD1222 COVID-19 vaccine. Both conserved end residues are part of each CDR3. The D gene is left open where the match is weak. Clone size is shown for a subset of rows, as once, few, many or a class of expanded clone.

j_gene	len	abundance	v_gene	d_gene	CDR3nt	CDR3aa
TRBJ2-7	14	-	TRBV7-2	-	TGTGCCAGCAACTCTCGGGGATCGCCCGTCAAGCAGTACTTC	CASNSRGSPVKQYF
TRBJ1-1	13	-	TRBV27	-	TGTGCCAGCAGCGTCAGGGAGGGCACTGAAGCTTTCTTT	CASSVREGTEAFF
TRBJ1-1	14	-	TRBV7-9	-	TGTGCCAGCAGCTTAAGGGACCACAGGGAAGAGGCTTTCTTT	CASSLRDHREEAFF
TRBJ1-5	16	once	TRBV19	-	TGTGCCAGTACCACGAATACCAGGGGAAACAATCAGCCCCAGCATTTT	CASTTNTRGNNQPQHF
TRBJ2-3	15	-	TRBV6-5	-	TGTGCCAGCAGTTACTCTAGCGGTTACACAGATACGCAGTATTTT	CASSYSSGYTDTQYF
TRBJ1-2	17	-	TRBV28	-	TGTGCCAGCAGTACACCAGGGGAGGGTGTTCGGGGCTATGGCTACACCTTC	CASSTPGEGVRGYGYTF
TRBJ2-3	17	-	TRBV21-1	-	TGTGCCAGCAGCTTCCGTCGACAGGGGGCGATTTTGGATACGCAGTATTTT	CASSFRRQGAILDTQYF
TRBJ2-5	17	-	TRBV3-1/TRBV3-2	TRBD2	TGTGCCAGCAGCCAAGATAAGCGCCTAGCGGTTCAAGAGACCCAGTACTTC	CASSQDKRLAVQETQYF
TRBJ2-7	15	once	TRBV11-1	TRBD1	TGTGCCAGCAGCGGGATGGGACAGGGGTTGTACGAGCAGTACTTC	CASSGMGQGLYEQYF
TRBJ1-2	16	-	TRBV10-3	-	TGTGCCATCCTCGACACCAGGGCGGCAGGTCTCTATGGCTACACCTTC	CAILDTRAAGLYGYTF
TRBJ2-5	15	once	TRBV2	TRBD2	TGTGCCAGCACTCCGGGGACTAGCCGAAAAGAGACCCAGTACTTC	CASTPGTSRKETQYF
TRBJ2-1	17	-	TRBV6-2/TRBV6-3	-	TGTGCCAGCAGCTCCGACCGGAGGGGCCGGGACAACAATGAGCAGTTCTTC	CASSSDRRGRDNNEQFF
TRBJ2-3	17	-	TRBV4-1	TRBD2	TGCGCCAGCAGCCAGGACTATCTAGCGGGGGCTACAGATACGCAGTATTTT	CASSQDYLAGATDTQYF
TRBJ1-1	14	once	TRBV30	TRBD1	TGTGCCTGGACTACGGGACAGGGGGGGACTGAAGCTTTCTTT	CAWTTGQGGTEAFF
TRBJ2-2	14	few	TRBV9	-	TGTGCCAGCAGCGGGGGAGGAGACACCGGGGAGCTGTTTTTT	CASSGGGDTGELFF
TRBJ2-7	16	-	TRBV10-3	-	TGTGCCATCAGTGAGGAGGGGGGCTTATACTCCTACGAGCAGTACTTC	CAISEEGGLYSYEQYF
TRBJ1-1	14	-	TRBV7-3	-	TGTGCCAGCAGCTTAGGTTCTCGGAACACTGAAGCTTTCTTT	CASSLGSRNTEAFF
TRBJ1-2	11	-	TRBV9	-	TGTGCCAGCAGCGTACCGTCTGGCTACACCTTC	CASSVPSGYTF
TRBJ1-2	14	-	TRBV6-2/TRBV6-3	TRBD1	TGTGCCAGCAGCCCAACAGGGGGCCACTATGGCTACACCTTC	CASSPTGGHYGYTF
TRBJ2-7	15	-	TRBV7-8	TRBD2	TGTGCCAGCAGCGAAGTAGCGGGGGACTCCTACGAGCAGTACTTC	CASSEVAGDSYEQYF
TRBJ2-2	16	few	TRBV7-8	-	TGTGCCAGCAGCGAGGGTGGACCGCTGAACACCGGGGAGCTGTTTTTT	CASSEGGPLNTGELFF
TRBJ1-1	14	many	TRBV5-1	-	TGCGCCAGCAGCTTGCCAAATATGAACACTGAAGCTTTCTTT	CASSLPNMNTEAFF
TRBJ1-1	14	-	TRBV19	-	TGTGCCAGTAGTATACCGACAGGCCGCACGGAAGCTTTCTTT	CASSIPTGRTEAFF
TRBJ2-2	15	-	TRBV27	-	TGTGCCAGCAGTTTTACCTTGTTGAACACCGGGGAGCTGTTTTTT	CASSFTLLNTGELFF
TRBJ1-1	16	-	TRBV6-1	-	TGTGCCAGCAGTGAAGAGGGCTCGCTATTTGGCACTGAAGCTTTCTTT	CASSEEGSLFGTEAFF
TRBJ1-1	15	-	TRBV5-5	TRBD1	TGTGCCAGCAGCGGCTGGGACAGGGGGGGCACTGAAGCTTTCTTT	CASSGWDRGGTEAFF
TRBJ1-1	14	-	TRBV2	-	TGTGCCAGCAGTGAGAGGGGGGGGAACACTGAAGCTTTCTTT	CASSERGGNTEAFF
TRBJ1-2	12	-	TRBV9	-	TGTGCCAGCAGCCCGGGACTATATGGCTACACCTTC	CASSPGLYGYTF
TRBJ1-3	15	few	TRBV6-2/TRBV6-3	-	TGTGCCAGCAGTTTTGGGTTGGGCTCTGGAAACACCATATATTTT	CASSFGLGSGNTIYF
TRBJ1-2	16	-	TRBV11-2	TRBD1	TGTGCCAGCAGCTCCATCGACAGGGTCATTTCCTATGGCTACACCTTC	CASSSIDRVISYGYTF
TRBJ2-1	15	-	TRBV4-3	-	TGCGCCAGCAGCCAAGGACTTGGCAGTTACAATGAGCAGTTCTTC	CASSQGLGSYNEQFF
TRBJ2-5	13	-	TRBV30	-	TGTGCCTGGAGTGAGGCGGCTGCGGAGACCCAGTACTTC	CAWSEAAAETQYF
TRBJ2-7	13	-	TRBV7-2	-	TGTGCCAGCAGCGGGGGGCCCTCCTACGAGCAGTACTTC	CASSGGPSYEQYF
TRBJ2-7	13	-	TRBV5-1	TRBD1	TGCGCCAGCAGTGGGACAGGGGCCCACGAGCAGTACTTC	CASSGTGAHEQYF
TRBJ2-7	15	-	TRBV19	-	TGTGCCAGTAGTACCCCGACAGGGAGGAACGACGAGCAGTACTTC	CASSTPTGRNDEQYF